Given below is one T cell receptor (beta chain) in context. This CDR3 region has 13 residues. Germline CDR1 LNHDA, CDR2 SQIVND (reference sequence). TCRdb reprocessed the 5' RACE reads; each CDR3 protein has one entry and no DNA is given. Its listing shows approximately 400,000 distinct CDR3 sequences. These data are taken from a study of monozygotic twins with inflammatory bowel disease. V usage is TRBV19 and J usage is TRBJ1-1; TCRdb names TRBD1, which stays unverified in the absence of DNA. The sequence derives from a human donor with ulcerative colitis or Crohn's disease, or a healthy co-twin of an affected twin (not recorded which). Sequenced material: blood. CDR3: CATRGTLVTEAFF.